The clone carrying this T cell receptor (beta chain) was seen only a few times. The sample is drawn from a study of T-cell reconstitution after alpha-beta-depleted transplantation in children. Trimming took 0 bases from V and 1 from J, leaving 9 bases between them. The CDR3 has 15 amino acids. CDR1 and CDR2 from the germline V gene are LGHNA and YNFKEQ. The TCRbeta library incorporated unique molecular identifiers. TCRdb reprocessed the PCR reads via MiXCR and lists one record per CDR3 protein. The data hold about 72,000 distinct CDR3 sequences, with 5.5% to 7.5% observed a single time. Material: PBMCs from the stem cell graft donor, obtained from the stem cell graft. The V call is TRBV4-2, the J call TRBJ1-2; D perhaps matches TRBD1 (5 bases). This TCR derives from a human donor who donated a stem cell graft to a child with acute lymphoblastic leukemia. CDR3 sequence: CASSQEDGGNYGYTF. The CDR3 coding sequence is TGTGCCAGCAGCCAAGAGGACGGGGGTAACTATGGCTACACCTTC.